This T cell receptor beta chain emerged from a study of T cell responses to AZD1222 COVID-19 vaccine. General observations from the study: White British donors predominated, females outnumbered males, and clonal diversity was possibly underestimated. Spike-specific TCRs gained breadth and depth after people received two AZD1222 doses. The span of vaccine-associated CD4 TCRs extended across spike, with dominance at 160-218 and 743-854.

The CDR3 has 14 residues. After removal of 1 base from V and 8 bases from J, the junction contained 7 bases not matched to a gene. Germline loops: CDR1 SQVTM, CDR2 ANQGSEA. Pooling was applied to second doses at about 4 or about 12 weeks. Remarks on this clone: The antigen remains undetermined.

Data came from immunoSEQ multiplex PCR; TCRdb stores just in-frame clones and leaves some out. This table has about 130,000 clones, approximately 91% appearing once. The origin of this receptor is an adult who received the AZD1222 COVID-19 vaccine. The source was peripheral blood, collected 28 days after the second AZD1222 dose. The chain recombines TRBV29-1 with TRBJ1-4, with TRBD1 matching 7 bases. The CDR3 reads CSVEVRQGNEKLFF. CDR3 bases: TGCAGCGTTGAAGTAAGACAGGGTAACGAAAAACTGTTTTTT.